Presented here are 14 T cell receptor beta chains from one specimen sequenced in a study of human T cells and chemical hapten exposure. Time point meaning: pre-sensitization, week 0. The treatment here: therapeutic diphenylcyclopropenone sensitization with weekly scalp DPC. TCRdb independently ran MiXCR on the RACE reads; one entry per CDR3 protein. The data contain 280,000 or so distinct CDR3 sequences, just under 8% of them singletons. Sequences were derived from whole blood, sampled in connection with sensitization to the hapten diphenylcyclopropenone (DPC). These receptors were taken from a man aged 18 to 35 with alopecia areata. Some clones in this sample may be carry-over from other donors' samples.

This clonotype has a count of ten or more. The chain carries TRBV19 and TRBJ1-4; TRBD1 matches at 9 bases. Trimming removed 8 bases from V and 5 bases from J; junction bases left unmatched: 9. This CDR3 spans 15 amino acids. Germline lookup yields CDR1 LNHDA and CDR2 SQIVND (reference sequence). The CDR3 DNA reads TGTGCCAGTCAGCACTTGACAGGGGGGAATGAAAAACTGTTTTTT. Translated: CASQHLTGGNEKLFF.

The rearrangement joins TRBV12-3 or TRBV12-4 to TRBJ1-2; D is ambiguous. The CDR3 runs 13 residues. Trimming stripped 6 bases from V and 0 bases from J, with 8 bases between. For the CDR3, the DNA is TGTGCCAGCAGCCCGGCCGCTAACTATGGCTACACCTTC. It specifies CASSPAANYGYTF.

This clonotype has only a few counts. This chain connects TRBV11-2 to TRBJ2-7; 7 bases map to TRBD1. The CDR3 is 16 amino acids. After removal of 5 bases from V and 3 bases from J, the junction contained 13 bases not matched to a gene. The V gene's germline CDR1 is SGHAT and CDR2 FQNNGV. CDR3 region: CASSPINRDSVYEQYF. CDR3 nucleotide sequence: TGTGCCAGCAGCCCGATTAACCGGGACAGCGTCTACGAGCAGTACTTC.

In its sample, this clonotype was seen many times. The rearrangement links TRBV4-1 to TRBJ1-2; TRBD1 matches at 10 bases. The CDR3 extends over 15 amino acids. After removal of 3 bases from V and 2 bases from J, the junction contained 3 bases not matched to a gene. The germline V gene has CDR1 MGHRA and CDR2 YSYEKL. The CDR3 nucleotides read TGCGCCAGCAGCCACTCGACAGGGGGCAACTATGGCTACACCTTC. This gives the protein CASSHSTGGNYGYTF.

This clonotype was observed many times. V and J are TRBV4-1 and TRBJ1-4; D possibly corresponds to TRBD1 (6 bases). V was clipped by 3 bases and J by 7 bases, with 18 bases between them. The CDR3 extends over 16 amino acids. Germline CDR1 and CDR2: MGHRA and YSYEKL. The CDR3 protein is CASSHTPGEGGEKLFF. The CDR3 DNA reads as TGCGCCAGCAGCCACACCCCAGGGGAAGGGGGTGAAAAACTGTTTTTT.

This clonotype was picked up a small number of times. The chain is built from TRBV20-1 and TRBJ2-5, with 9 bases lining up with TRBD1. The junction had 7 bases not matched to a gene; V was cut back by 6 bases and J by 5 bases. Germline V gene sequence: CDR1 DFQATT, CDR2 SNEGSKA (reference sequence). The CDR3 totals 13 residues. This CDR3 is CSARTGVKETQYF. The CDR3 nucleotides read TGCAGTGCCAGGACAGGGGTTAAGGAGACCCAGTACTTC.

This clonotype was counted between two and nine times. The chain links TRBV11-3 to TRBJ2-1; 10 positions match TRBD1. CDR3 size: 15 residues. From germline, CDR1 is SGHNT and CDR2 YENEEA. Germline trimming cut 5 bases from V and 7 bases from J; bases unmatched to any gene: 8. The CDR3 spells CASSKPGQGSNEQFF. CDR3 coding DNA: TGTGCCAGCAGCAAGCCGGGACAGGGGTCGAATGAGCAGTTCTTC.

This clonotype was observed a few times. The chain employs TRBV7-9 and TRBJ1-3, with 7 bases identical to TRBD1. The germline CDR1 and CDR2 sequences are SEHNR and FQNEAQ (reference sequence). The length of the CDR3 is 16 residues. The J segment lost 0 bases and the V segment lost 1 base, leaving 3 bases of the junction unmatched. CDR3 in amino acids: CASSLEGQNSGNTIYF. The CDR3 DNA reads as TGTGCCAGCAGCTTAGAGGGACAGAACTCTGGAAACACCATATATTTT.

The table lists this clonotype with a few counts. The V and J genes are TRBV27 and TRBJ1-6, with D maybe TRBD1 (5 bases). The germline V gene encodes CDR1 MNHEY and CDR2 SMNVEV (reference sequence). The germline V and J ends were trimmed by 0 bases and 7 bases, with 13 bases remaining between them. The length of the CDR3 is 16 residues. CDR3 sequence: CASSLSIAGTNSPLHF. The CDR3 bases are TGTGCCAGCAGTTTATCGATAGCAGGGACGAATTCACCCCTCCACTTT.

The V call is TRBV6-2 or TRBV6-3, the J call TRBJ2-7, with D possibly TRBD1 on 5 matching bases. This CDR3 is built from 13 residues. The V gene's germline CDR1 is MNHEY and CDR2 SVGEGT. V lost 5 bases to trimming and J lost 0 bases, with 8 bases between them. In DNA, the CDR3 is TGTGCCAGCAGTATACAGGTCTCCTACGAGCAGTACTTC. This gives the protein CASSIQVSYEQYF.

This chain joins TRBV6-5 and TRBJ1-6, with TRBD1 as a possible D gene (5 bases). Germline CDR1 is MNHEY and CDR2 is SVGAGI. Trimming removed 4 bases at V and 9 bases at J, with 19 bases between. The CDR3 consists of 16 residues. In DNA form, the CDR3 reads TGTGCCAGCAGTTTTGGGCAGGGAGGGACTGGTTCACCCCTCCACTTT. Protein: CASSFGQGGTGSPLHF.

This clonotype occurred a few times. The V call is TRBV3-1, the J call TRBJ1-5; 7 nucleotides match TRBD1. There are 14 residues in the CDR3. Germline CDR1 reads LGHDT; CDR2 reads YNNKEL (reference sequence). V dropped 3 bases and J dropped 7; count of bases not matched to a gene: 6. CDR3 DNA: TGTGCCAGCAGCCAGCAGACAGGGAAGCAGCCCCAGCATTTT. This codes for CASSQQTGKQPQHF. Drawing the rest from reference TRBV3-1 and TRBJ1-5, the complete variable domain is DTAVSQTPKYLVTQMGNDKSIKCEQNLGHDTMYWYKQDSKKFLKIMFSYNNKELIINETVPNRFSPKSPDKAHLNLHINSLELGDSAVYFCASSQQTGKQPQHFGDGTRLSIL.

In its sample, this clonotype was seen a few times. V is TRBV6-2 or TRBV6-3 and J is TRBJ1-1, with 8 nucleotides matching TRBD1. CDR3 length: 16 amino acids. CDR1 MNHEY and CDR2 SVGEGT come from the germline V gene. With V trimmed by 2 bases and J by 5 bases, 10 bases remained unmatched. CDR3 residues: CASSYAMTGVTTEAFF. CDR3 coding DNA: TGTGCCAGCAGTTACGCGATGACAGGGGTAACTACTGAAGCTTTCTTT.

This chain uses TRBV9 with TRBJ2-3, with D tentatively TRBD1 or TRBD2 (6 bases each). This CDR3 has 16 residues. The germline V gene encodes CDR1 SGDLS and CDR2 YYNGEE. Trimming stripped 0 bases from V and 1 base from J, with 12 bases between. This CDR3 reads CASSVDPGGRTDTQYF. In DNA form, the CDR3 reads TGTGCCAGCAGCGTAGATCCCGGGGGCCGCACAGATACGCAGTATTTT.